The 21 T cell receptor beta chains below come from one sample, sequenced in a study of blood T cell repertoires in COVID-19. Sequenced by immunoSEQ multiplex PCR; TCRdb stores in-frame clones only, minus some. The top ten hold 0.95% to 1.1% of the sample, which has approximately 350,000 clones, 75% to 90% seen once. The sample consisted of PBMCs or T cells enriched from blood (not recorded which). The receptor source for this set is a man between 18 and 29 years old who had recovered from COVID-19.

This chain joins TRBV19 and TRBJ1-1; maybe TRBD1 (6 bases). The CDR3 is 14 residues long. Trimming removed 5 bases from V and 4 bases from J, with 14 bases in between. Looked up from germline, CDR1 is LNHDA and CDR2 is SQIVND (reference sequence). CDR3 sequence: CASSSRGRGTEAFF. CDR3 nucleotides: TGTGCCAGTAGTTCAAGGGGCAGGGGCACTGAAGCTTTCTTT.

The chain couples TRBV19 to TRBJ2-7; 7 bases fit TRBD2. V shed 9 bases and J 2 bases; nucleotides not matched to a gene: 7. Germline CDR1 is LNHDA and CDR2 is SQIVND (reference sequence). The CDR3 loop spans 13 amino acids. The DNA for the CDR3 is TGTGCCAGCAAAAGGCGGGAGACCTACGAGCAGTACTTC. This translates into CASKRRETYEQYF.

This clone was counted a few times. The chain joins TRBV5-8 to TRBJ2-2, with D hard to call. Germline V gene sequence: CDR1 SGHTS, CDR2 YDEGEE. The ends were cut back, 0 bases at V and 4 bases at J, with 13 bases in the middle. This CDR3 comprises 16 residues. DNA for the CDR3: TGTGCCAGCAGCTTGGCCCTGTGGAGAAGCACCGGGGAGCTGTTTTTT. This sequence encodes CASSLALWRSTGELFF. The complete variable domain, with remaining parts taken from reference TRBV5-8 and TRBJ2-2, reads EAGVTQSPTHLIKTRGQQATLRCSPISGHTSVYWYQQALGLGLQFLLWYDEGEERNRGNFPPRFSGRQFPNYSSELNVNALELEDSALYLCASSLALWRSTGELFFGEGSRLTVL.

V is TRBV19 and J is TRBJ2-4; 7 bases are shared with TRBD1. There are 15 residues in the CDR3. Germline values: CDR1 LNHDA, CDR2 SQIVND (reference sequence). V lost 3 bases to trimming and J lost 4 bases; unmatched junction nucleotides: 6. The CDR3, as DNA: TGTGCCAGTAGTATCTCCTTGACAGGGAAAAACATTCAGTACTTC. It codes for CASSISLTGKNIQYF. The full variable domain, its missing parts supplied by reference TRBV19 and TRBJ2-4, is DGGITQSPKYLFRKEGQNVTLSCEQNLNHDAMYWYRQDPGQGLRLIYYSQIVNDFQKGDIAEGYSVSREKKESFPLTVTSAQKNPTAFYLCASSISLTGKNIQYFGAGTRLSVL.

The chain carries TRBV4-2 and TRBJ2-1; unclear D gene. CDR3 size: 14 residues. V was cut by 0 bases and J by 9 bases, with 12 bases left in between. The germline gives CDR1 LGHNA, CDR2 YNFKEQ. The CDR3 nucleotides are TGTGCCAGCAGCCAAGATCCCAGTTCCACTGAGCAGTTCTTC. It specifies CASSQDPSSTEQFF.

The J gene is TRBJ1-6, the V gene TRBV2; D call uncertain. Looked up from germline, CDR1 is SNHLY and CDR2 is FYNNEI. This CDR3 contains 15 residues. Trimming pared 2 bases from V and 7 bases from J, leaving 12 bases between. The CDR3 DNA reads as TGTGCCAGCAGTGAAAGCGGACCGACCAATTCACCCCTCCACTTT. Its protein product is CASSESGPTNSPLHF.

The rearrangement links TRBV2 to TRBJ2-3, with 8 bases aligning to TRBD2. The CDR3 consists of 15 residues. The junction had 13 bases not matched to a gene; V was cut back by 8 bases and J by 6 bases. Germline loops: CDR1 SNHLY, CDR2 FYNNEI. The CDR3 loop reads CASSILAGGTDTQYF. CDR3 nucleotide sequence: TGTGCCAGCTCAATTCTAGCGGGCGGAACGGATACGCAGTATTTT.

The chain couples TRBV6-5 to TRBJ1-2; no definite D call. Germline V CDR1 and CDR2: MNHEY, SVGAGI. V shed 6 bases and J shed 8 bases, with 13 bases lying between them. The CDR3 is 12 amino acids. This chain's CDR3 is CASSPQEGGYTF. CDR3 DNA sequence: TGTGCCAGCAGCCCCCAGGAGGGAGGCTACACCTTC.

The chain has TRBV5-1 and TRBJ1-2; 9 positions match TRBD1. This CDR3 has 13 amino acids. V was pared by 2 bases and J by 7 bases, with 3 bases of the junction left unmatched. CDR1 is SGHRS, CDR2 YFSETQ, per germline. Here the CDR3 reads CASSLGTGTGYTF. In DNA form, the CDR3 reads TGCGCCAGCAGCTTAGGGACAGGGACTGGCTACACCTTC. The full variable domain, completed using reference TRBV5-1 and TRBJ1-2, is KAGVTQTPRYLIKTRGQQVTLSCSPISGHRSVSWYQQTPGQGLQFLFEYFSETQRNKGNFPGRFSGRQFSNSRSEMNVSTLELGDSALYLCASSLGTGTGYTFGSGTRLTVV.

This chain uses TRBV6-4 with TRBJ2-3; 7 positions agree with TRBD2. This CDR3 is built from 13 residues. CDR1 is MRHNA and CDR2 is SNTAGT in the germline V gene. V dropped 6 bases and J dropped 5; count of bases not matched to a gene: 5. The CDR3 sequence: CASRPAGVDTQYF. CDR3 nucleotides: TGTGCCAGCAGGCCCGCGGGGGTAGATACGCAGTATTTT.

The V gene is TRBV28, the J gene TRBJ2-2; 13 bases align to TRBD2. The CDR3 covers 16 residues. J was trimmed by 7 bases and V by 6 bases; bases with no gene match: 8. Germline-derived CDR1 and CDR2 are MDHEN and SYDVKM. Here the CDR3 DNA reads TGTGCCAGCAGGTCCGGACTAGCGGGAGTGGGCGGGGAGCTGTTTTTT. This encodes CASRSGLAGVGGELFF.

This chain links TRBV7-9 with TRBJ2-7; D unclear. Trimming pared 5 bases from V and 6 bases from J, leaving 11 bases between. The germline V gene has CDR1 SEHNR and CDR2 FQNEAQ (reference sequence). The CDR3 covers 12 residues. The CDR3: CASSVGPREQYF. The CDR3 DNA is TGTGCCAGCAGCGTCGGTCCGCGCGAGCAGTACTTC.

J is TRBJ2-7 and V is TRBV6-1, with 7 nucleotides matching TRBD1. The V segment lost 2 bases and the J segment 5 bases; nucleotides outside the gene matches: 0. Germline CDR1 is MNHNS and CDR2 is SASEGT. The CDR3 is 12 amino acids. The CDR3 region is CASSEQGDEQYF. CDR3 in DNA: TGTGCCAGCAGTGAACAGGGGGACGAGCAGTACTTC.

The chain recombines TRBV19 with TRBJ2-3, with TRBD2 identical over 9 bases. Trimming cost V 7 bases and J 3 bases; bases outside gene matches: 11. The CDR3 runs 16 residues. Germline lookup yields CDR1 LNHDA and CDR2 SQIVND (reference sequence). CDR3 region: CASKPLSGSKTDTQYF. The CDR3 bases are TGTGCCAGTAAACCTCTTAGCGGGAGTAAAACAGATACGCAGTATTTT.

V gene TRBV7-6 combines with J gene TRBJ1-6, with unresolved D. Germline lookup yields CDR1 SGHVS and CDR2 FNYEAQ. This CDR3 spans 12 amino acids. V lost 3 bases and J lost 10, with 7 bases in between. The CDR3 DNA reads TGTGCCAGCAGCTTCGTCGGGTCACCCCTCCACTTT. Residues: CASSFVGSPLHF.

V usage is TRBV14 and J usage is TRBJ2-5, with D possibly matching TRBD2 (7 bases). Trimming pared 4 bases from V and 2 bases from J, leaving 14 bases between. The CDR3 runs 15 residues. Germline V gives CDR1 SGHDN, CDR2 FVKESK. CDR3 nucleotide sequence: TGTGCCAGCAGCCGAGGGGGGGCCGCACAAGAGACCCAGTACTTC. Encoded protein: CASSRGGAAQETQYF.

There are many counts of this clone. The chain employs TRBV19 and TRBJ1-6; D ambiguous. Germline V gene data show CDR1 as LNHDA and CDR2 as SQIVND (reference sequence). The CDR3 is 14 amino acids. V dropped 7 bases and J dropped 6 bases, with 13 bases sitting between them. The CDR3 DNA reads TGTGCCAGTACCAAGAGAGAGTTTAATTCACCCCTCCACTTT. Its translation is CASTKREFNSPLHF. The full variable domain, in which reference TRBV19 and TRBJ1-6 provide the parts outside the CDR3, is DGGITQSPKYLFRKEGQNVTLSCEQNLNHDAMYWYRQDPGQGLRLIYYSQIVNDFQKGDIAEGYSVSREKKESFPLTVTSAQKNPTAFYLCASTKREFNSPLHFGNGTRLTVT.

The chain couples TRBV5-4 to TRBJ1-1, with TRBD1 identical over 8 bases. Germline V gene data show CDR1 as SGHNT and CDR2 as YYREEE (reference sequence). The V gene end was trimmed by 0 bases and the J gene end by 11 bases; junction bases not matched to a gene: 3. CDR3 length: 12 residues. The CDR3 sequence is CASSLGQGTAFF. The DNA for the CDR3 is TGTGCCAGCAGCTTGGGACAGGGGACGGCTTTCTTT.

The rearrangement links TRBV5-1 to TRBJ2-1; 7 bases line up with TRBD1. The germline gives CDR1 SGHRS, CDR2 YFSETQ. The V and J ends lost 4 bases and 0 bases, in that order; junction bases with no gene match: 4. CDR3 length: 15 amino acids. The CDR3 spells CASSVPGGSYNEQFF. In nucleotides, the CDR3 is TGCGCCAGCAGCGTCCCAGGGGGCTCCTACAATGAGCAGTTCTTC.

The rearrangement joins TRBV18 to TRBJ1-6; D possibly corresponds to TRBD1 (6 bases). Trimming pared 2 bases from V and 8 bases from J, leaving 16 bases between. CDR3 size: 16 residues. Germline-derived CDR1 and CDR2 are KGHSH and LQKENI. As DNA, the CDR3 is TGTGCCAGCTCACCATTCGGGCAGGGGTTCGATTCACCCCTCCACTTT. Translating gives CASSPFGQGFDSPLHF.

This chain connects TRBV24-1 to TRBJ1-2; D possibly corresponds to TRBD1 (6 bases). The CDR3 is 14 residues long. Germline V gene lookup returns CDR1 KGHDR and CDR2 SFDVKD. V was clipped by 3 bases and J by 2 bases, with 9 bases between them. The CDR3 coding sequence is TGTGCCACCAGTGATGCACAGGGCAACTATGGCTACACCTTC. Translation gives CATSDAQGNYGYTF.